This T cell receptor beta chain was observed in a study of OX40 agonist ivuxolimab in advanced cancers. Overall study context: Every 2 weeks, patients got intravenous ivuxolimab at one of six dose levels (0.01-10 mg/kg). Broader study findings: Expanded clones were, on average, more numerous among CD8+ T cells than CD4+. Which antigen the expanded peripheral T cells recognized is unknown.

The CDR3 extends over 12 amino acids. Germline V gives CDR1 SNHLY, CDR2 FYNNEI. With V trimmed by 4 bases and J by 7 bases, 3 bases remained unmatched. TCRdb's copy holds only in-frame clones and misses some; the assay was immunoSEQ multiplex PCR. Among about 15,000 clones, about 82% were seen once, and the ten largest hold approximately 14%. Systemic immunosuppression or autoimmune disease history was grounds to exclude patients. Concerning this clone itself: Its specificity is not known.

V usage is TRBV2 and J usage is TRBJ1-2, with 7 bases matching TRBD1. Sequenced material: CD4+ or CD8+ T cells sorted from blood, taken in a trial of the OX40 agonist ivuxolimab. This receptor was obtained from an adult with an advanced solid tumor such as melanoma, head and neck, liver or kidney cancer. The CDR3 protein is CASSVNRGGYTF. The CDR3 DNA reads as TGTGCCAGCAGTGTAAACAGGGGTGGCTACACCTTC. Full variable domain (remainder filled in from reference TRBV2 and TRBJ1-2): EPEVTQTPSHQVTQMGQEVILRCVPISNHLYFYWYRQILGQKVEFLVSFYNNEISEKSEIFDDQFSVERPDGSNFTLKIRSTKLEDSAMYFCASSVNRGGYTFGSGTRLTVV.